The clone carrying this T cell receptor (beta chain) occurred a few times. Its antigen is currently unknown. These data originate in a study of beta chain features in type 1 diabetes. Study as a whole: Healthy donors, compared against patients, showed similar age, gender and cell yields. Some 99 million sorted cells were examined across all samples. Study conclusions and caveats: Insertion counts at VDJ junctions were lower in type 1 diabetes patients, who also showed more deletions there. Significant though moderate, a shortening of TCRB CDR3s appeared in all four CD4+ subsets of Type 1 diabetes patients.

Since all of the isolated RNA was reverse transcribed, expressed TCRB transcripts were what got sequenced. Here immunoSEQ multiplex PCR was the method, and the copy in TCRdb shows in-frame clones only, minus some. The table records around 97,000 clones, under 30% of them present only once. Trimming pared 5 bases from V and 4 bases from J, leaving 17 bases between. CDR3 length: 15 residues. Germline V gene lookup returns CDR1 SGHAT and CDR2 FQNNGV. There was one heparinised blood draw per donor, averaging roughly 110 mL. This receptor was taken from a woman aged 18-29 years with type 1 diabetes. Source material: central memory CD4+ T cells from blood. The chain couples TRBV11-2 to TRBJ1-1; possible D gene TRBD1, 6 bases. DNA for the CDR3: TGTGCCAGCAGCACATTGACAGGAGTAGGCACTGAAGCTTTCTTT. Encoded protein: CASSTLTGVGTEAFF.